This TCR beta chain comes out of a study of CD8+CD57+ T cells in acquired aplastic anemia. The template for TCR beta VDJ and CDR3 sequence profiling was genomic DNA. One entry per CDR3 protein, called by TCRdb with MiXCR from the reads. The table records about 160,000 distinct CDR3 sequences, under 55% of them present only once. J gave up 4 bases and V 3 bases, and 6 bases lay outside the gene matches. There are 15 residues in the CDR3. Germline V CDR1 and CDR2: MGHDK, SYGVNS. In its sample, this clonotype was seen once. Patients chosen for sequencing had CD8+CD57+ cells that had expanded, as shown by flow cytometry.

The rearrangement links TRBV25-1 to TRBJ2-7, with 10 positions matching TRBD2. This TCR was sampled from a human donor with aplastic anemia. The sample was sorted CD4+, CD8+, or CD8+CD57+ T cells (not recorded which) from PBMCs. For the CDR3, the DNA is TGTGCCAGCAGTGATCGGTCTAGCGGGAGTTACGAGCAGTACTTC. Translating it yields CASSDRSSGSYEQYF.